This section outlines one T cell receptor (beta chain) sequence together with its context. The data were obtained in a study of control samples from healthy donors and cancer patients. The CDR3 length is 14 residues. CDR1 is MNHEY and CDR2 is SMNVEV in the germline V gene (reference sequence). Trimming shortened V by 10 bases and J by 2 bases, and 18 bases separated the two germline ends. The protocol was immunoSEQ multiplex PCR, while the TCRdb copy is restricted to in-frame clones and leaves out a portion. Altogether about 170,000 clones are present, about 90% being singletons, with the ten largest covering about 2.1%.

This sequence was found in a woman in her thirties or forties in good health. Sequencing used blood. The chain recombines TRBV27 with TRBJ2-7, with TRBD1 as a possible D gene (6 bases). This CDR3 reads CATALDRRTYEQYF. The CDR3 DNA reads TGTGCCACAGCCCTCGACAGGCGAACCTACGAGCAGTACTTC.